A single sample is the source of the 29 T cell receptor beta chains below, sequenced in a study of CD8 T cells in Susac syndrome (dated 2019 in TCRdb). The library was obtained by the immunoSEQ multiplex PCR assay. RNA was extracted with the RNeasy kit and about 0.5 to 1 ug was reverse transcribed using random hexamers. TCRdb reworked the public reads: Q25 trimming with fastp, MiXCR clone assembly, productive beta chains retained. For every CDR3 protein sequence, its rows merge into one entry that carries the most common genes and DNA. In all, the sample holds about 130,000 distinct CDR3 sequences, and around 85% of those were seen once. Around 0.51% of the sample lies in the top ten. Sequencing was done on a sample of CD8+ T cells from PBMCs. The source of these receptors is a human donor with multiple sclerosis.

The chain employs TRBV12-3 or TRBV12-4 and TRBJ1-1; D remains ambiguous. V was cut by 6 bases and J by 0 bases, with 11 bases left in between. CDR3 size: 14 residues. The DNA of the CDR3 is TGTGCCAGCAGCTCCGGGAACTTGAACACTGAAGCTTTCTTT. This codes for CASSSGNLNTEAFF.

The CDR3 coding sequence is TGTGCCAGCAGCTTCGCCGGGACAGGGGACAATGAGCAGTTCTTC. As protein: CASSFAGTGDNEQFF. The rearrangement uses TRBV4-2 and TRBJ2-1; 10 bases are a match to TRBD1. Germline V gene data show CDR1 as LGHNA and CDR2 as YNFKEQ. Unmatched junction bases numbered 6, after V lost 5 bases and J lost 5 bases. The CDR3 is 15 amino acids.

The chain employs TRBV5-1 and TRBJ2-7; tentatively, D is TRBD1 (6 bases). Trimming took 6 bases from V and 5 from J, leaving 24 bases between them. The CDR3 is 16 residues long. Germline CDR1 is SGHRS and CDR2 is YFSETQ. The DNA of the CDR3 is TGCGCCAGCAAGAGTGGACAGAATCATATCCGGGACGAGCAGTACTTC. Translated: CASKSGQNHIRDEQYF.

The rearrangement joins TRBV7-9 to TRBJ2-1; a weak D match, TRBD1 (5 bases). CDR3 length: 12 residues. The germline V gene has CDR1 SEHNR and CDR2 FQNEAQ (reference sequence). The ends were cut back, 3 bases at V and 12 bases at J, with 12 bases in the middle. This chain's CDR3 is CASSLGSQGQFF. For the CDR3, the DNA is TGTGCCAGCAGCTTGGGATCCCAGGGGCAGTTCTTC.

The chain has TRBV28 and TRBJ1-1; D is undetermined. The CDR3 is made up of 12 amino acids. Between the trimmed V and J ends, which lost 6 bases and 11 bases, there was a span of 16 bases. In germline, CDR1 is MDHEN, CDR2 SYDVKM. Written as DNA, the CDR3 is TGTGCCAGCAGCCTGTGGAGGGCTATTGCTTTCTTT. Amino acids: CASSLWRAIAFF.

V gene TRBV27 combines with J gene TRBJ2-2, with D tentatively TRBD2 (7 bases). CDR1 is MNHEY, CDR2 SMNVEV, per germline (reference sequence). Trimming took 2 bases from V and 6 from J, leaving 16 bases between them. There are 16 residues in the CDR3. The CDR3, as DNA: TGTGCCAGCAGTTTAGTCCTAGCGGAGGGGGCCGGGGAGCTGTTTTTT. Translation: CASSLVLAEGAGELFF.

This clonotype is judged medium-sized. V and J are TRBV27 and TRBJ2-1; TRBD2 matches 7 bases. The CDR3 spans 15 residues. J gave up 2 bases and V 6 bases, and 7 bases lay outside the gene matches. The V gene's germline CDR1 is MNHEY and CDR2 SMNVEV (reference sequence). The CDR3 protein is CASRSLAGAYNEQFF. CDR3 nucleotides: TGTGCCAGCAGATCTCTGGCGGGGGCCTACAATGAGCAGTTCTTC.

V gene TRBV27 combines with J gene TRBJ1-1, with D possibly being TRBD1 (5 bases). Germline assignment: CDR1 MNHEY and CDR2 SMNVEV (reference sequence). V dropped 6 bases and J dropped 4 bases, with 18 bases sitting between them. The CDR3 sequence is 15 residues long. CDR3 DNA sequence: TGTGCCAGCAGATCTACAACCGGGGGTGGCACTGAAGCTTTCTTT. Translation gives CASRSTTGGGTEAFF.

The chain links TRBV6-1 to TRBJ2-5; tentatively, D is TRBD2 (5 bases). The V and J ends lost 0 bases and 1 base respectively, with 15 bases between them. From germline, CDR1 is MNHNS and CDR2 SASEGT. This CDR3 contains 17 residues. CDR3 loop: CASSEAVVTRGQETQYF. The CDR3 DNA reads TGTGCCAGCAGTGAAGCAGTGGTCACCCGGGGCCAAGAGACCCAGTACTTC.

The chain is built from TRBV7-8 and TRBJ2-7; D is possibly TRBD2 (6 bases). The CDR3 has 15 residues. Germline values: CDR1 SGHVS, CDR2 FQNEAQ. Trimming took 3 bases from V and 3 from J, leaving 15 bases between them. CDR3 coding DNA: TGTGCCAGCAGCTTTTACCGGGAGCCTCTCTACGAGCAGTACTTC. Its protein product is CASSFYREPLYEQYF.

The chain couples TRBV29-1 to TRBJ2-3, with D possibly being TRBD1 or TRBD2 (5 bases each). The CDR3 runs 15 residues. V lost 1 base, J lost 0 bases, and 11 bases lay in between. Germline V CDR1 and CDR2: SQVTM, ANQGSEA. CDR3 DNA: TGCAGCGTTGAAGGGACGGGACCTAGCACAGATACGCAGTATTTT. Translating it yields CSVEGTGPSTDTQYF.

The chain couples TRBV30 to TRBJ2-7; maybe TRBD1 (6 bases). There are 15 residues in the CDR3. The V gene lost 3 bases and the J gene lost 4 bases, with 19 bases spanning the gap. The V gene's germline CDR1 is GTSNPN and CDR2 SVGIG (reference sequence). CDR3 sequence: CAWSGEGERSYEQYV. The CDR3 nucleotides are TGTGCCTGGAGCGGAGAGGGGGAGCGTTCTTACGAGCAGTACGTC.

This chain connects TRBV14 to TRBJ2-1; D unclear. V dropped 4 bases and J dropped 4 bases, with 17 bases sitting between them. This CDR3 has 16 amino acids. Per the germline V gene, CDR1 is SGHDN and CDR2 is FVKESK. CDR3 residues: CASSPTRNSGYNEQFF. DNA for the CDR3: TGTGCCAGCAGCCCTACCCGGAATTCAGGTTACAATGAGCAGTTCTTC.

The chain links TRBV6-6 to TRBJ1-5; D uncertain. The CDR3 has 13 amino acids. Germline CDR1 is MNHNY and CDR2 is SVGAGI (reference sequence). Trimming stripped 5 bases from V and 0 bases from J, with 5 bases between. CDR3 residues: CASSDYSNQPQHF. CDR3 coding DNA: TGTGCCAGCAGTGATTATAGCAATCAGCCCCAGCATTTT.

This clonotype was picked up a small number of times. The chain combines TRBV6-5 with TRBJ2-7; perhaps TRBD1 as D (5 bases). The germline V and J ends were trimmed by 3 bases and 2 bases, with 8 bases remaining between them. Germline V gene data show CDR1 as MNHEY and CDR2 as SVGAGI. The CDR3 length is 13 residues. CDR3 protein: CASSYRGPYEQYF. The CDR3 DNA reads as TGTGCCAGCAGTTATAGGGGCCCCTACGAGCAGTACTTC.

This chain uses TRBV13 with TRBJ2-7; D remains unclear. V was clipped by 6 bases and J by 7 bases, with 19 bases between them. Germline-derived CDR1 and CDR2 are PRHDT and FYEKMQ (reference sequence). The CDR3 length is 14 residues. CDR3 region: CASSPPGAPGEQYF. The CDR3 coding sequence is TGTGCCAGCAGTCCACCGGGCGCACCTGGAGAGCAGTACTTC.

The chain couples TRBV7-2 to TRBJ2-7; D possibly corresponds to TRBD2 (6 bases). The CDR3 contains 15 residues. Deletions cut 5 bases from V and 2 bases from J, with 16 bases between. Germline CDR1 is SGHTA and CDR2 is FQGNSA. In DNA form, the CDR3 reads TGTGCCAGCAGCCAAGATAGCGGAAGCGCCTACGAGCAGTACGTC. Encoded protein: CASSQDSGSAYEQYV.

V and J are TRBV7-9 and TRBJ2-2, with D possibly matching TRBD2 (6 bases). Germline lookup yields CDR1 SEHNR and CDR2 FQNEAQ (reference sequence). The CDR3 consists of 15 residues. Between the trimmed V and J ends, which lost 6 bases and 6 bases, there was a span of 17 bases. The CDR3 DNA reads as TGTGCCAGCAGGACCGGGACTGGGGACCCCGGGGAGCTGTTTTTT. Amino acids: CASRTGTGDPGELFF. Full variable domain (rest looked up from reference TRBV7-9 and TRBJ2-2): DTGVSQNPRHKITKRGQNVTFRCDPISEHNRLYWYRQTLGQGPEFLTYFQNEAQLEKSRLLSDRFSAERPKGSFSTLEIQRTEQGDSAMYLCASRTGTGDPGELFFGEGSRLTVL.

The chain carries TRBV12-3 or TRBV12-4 and TRBJ1-1, with a possible D match to TRBD1 (6 bases). Trimming stripped 5 bases from V and 6 bases from J, with 25 bases between. This CDR3 contains 17 residues. The DNA for the CDR3 is TGTGCCAGCAGTCCGACCCCCAGGGGCGAGTTTGTCGCTGAAGCTTTCTTT. Translating gives CASSPTPRGEFVAEAFF.

This chain connects TRBV12-3 or TRBV12-4 to TRBJ1-5, with 9 bases fitting TRBD1. V lost 5 bases to trimming and J lost 12 bases; unmatched junction nucleotides: 14. The CDR3 totals 15 residues. Written as DNA, the CDR3 is TGTGCCAGCAGTCCGACCCCCGGGACAGGGCTCCACCAGCATTTT. Translating gives CASSPTPGTGLHQHF.

In this sample, this clonotype turned up a few times. This chain uses TRBV11-2 with TRBJ1-5, with 9 nucleotides matching TRBD1. Germline V gene sequence: CDR1 SGHAT, CDR2 FQNNGV. This CDR3 has 17 residues. Trimming took 4 bases from V and 1 from J; bases not matched to a gene: 8. The CDR3 DNA reads as TGTGCCAGCAGCTCCACAGGGGGCCGTATGAGCAATCAGCCCCAGCATTTT. Its protein is CASSSTGGRMSNQPQHF.

CDR3 protein: CASSLGGTSDKHF. The CDR3, as DNA: TGTGCCAGCAGTTTAGGAGGGACATCCGATAAGCATTTT. The genes are TRBV27 and TRBJ1-5; tentatively, D is TRBD1 (6 bases). The V gene's germline CDR1 is MNHEY and CDR2 SMNVEV (reference sequence). The CDR3 sequence is 13 residues long. V was trimmed by 2 bases and J by 14 bases, leaving 16 bases between them.

This clonotype was seen a few times. The rearrangement uses TRBV19 and TRBJ1-5; D ambiguous. The CDR3 runs 12 residues. V was clipped by 3 bases and J by 4 bases, with 4 bases between them. Germline V gives CDR1 LNHDA, CDR2 SQIVND (reference sequence). CDR3: CASSIGNQPQHF. As DNA, the CDR3 is TGTGCCAGTAGTATTGGGAATCAGCCCCAGCATTTT.

The chain has TRBV2 and TRBJ2-7; D gene uncertain. This CDR3 has 14 amino acids. The germline gives CDR1 SNHLY, CDR2 FYNNEI. V gave up 6 bases and J gave up 0 bases, with 12 bases separating them. CDR3 in DNA: TGTGCCAGCAGCCGCTGGTCTAGCTCCTACGAGCAGTACTTC. Its translation is CASSRWSSSYEQYF.

This rearrangement joins TRBV11-2 to TRBJ1-2; D gene ambiguous. The CDR3 length is 15 residues. Trimming left V 1 base short and J 10 bases short, with 19 bases between. CDR1 and CDR2 (germline): SGHAT, FQNNGV. The CDR3: CASSLGLGKTSVYTF. The CDR3 nucleotides are TGTGCCAGCAGCTTAGGTCTCGGCAAAACCTCCGTCTACACCTTC. Looking up the rest from reference TRBV11-2 and TRBJ1-2 gives the full variable domain: EAGVAQSPRYKIIEKRQSVAFWCNPISGHATLYWYQQILGQGPKLLIQFQNNGVVDDSQLPKDRFSAERLKGVDSTLKIQPAKLEDSAVYLCASSLGLGKTSVYTFGSGTRLTVV.

The V call is TRBV7-9, the J call TRBJ2-2; D unresolved. CDR1 SEHNR and CDR2 FQNEAQ come from the germline V gene (reference sequence). Trimming took off 7 bases at V and 7 bases at J, with 10 bases between the two ends. This CDR3 region has 12 residues. The CDR3: CASTLLDGELFF. CDR3 nucleotide sequence: TGTGCCAGCACCCTACTGGACGGGGAGCTGTTTTTT.

The V and J genes are TRBV13 and TRBJ1-5; no clear D gene. Trimming took off 5 bases at V and 7 bases at J, with 9 bases between the two ends. CDR3 length equals 12 residues. In germline, CDR1 is PRHDT, CDR2 FYEKMQ (reference sequence). As DNA, the CDR3 is TGTGCCAGCAGCAACGGAAGGCAGCCCCAGCATTTT. This encodes CASSNGRQPQHF.

CDR3 in amino acids: CASSLAGGGGELFF. The CDR3 nucleotides are TGTGCCAGCAGCCTCGCGGGGGGCGGAGGGGAGCTGTTTTTT. The chain employs TRBV11-3 and TRBJ2-2, with 8 bases fitting TRBD2. Germline V gene data show CDR1 as SGHNT and CDR2 as YENEEA. The CDR3 is 14 residues long. Germline trimming cut 5 bases from V and 8 bases from J; bases unmatched to any gene: 7.

This clonotype was counted only a few times. This chain joins TRBV28 and TRBJ1-5; possibly TRBD1 for D (5 bases). Germline CDR1 and CDR2: MDHEN and SYDVKM. The length of the CDR3 is 14 residues. Trimming shortened V by 7 bases and J by 6 bases, and 16 bases separated the two germline ends. The CDR3 spells CASMPRGTSQPQHF. CDR3 coding DNA: TGTGCCAGCATGCCGAGGGGAACGAGTCAGCCCCAGCATTTT.